A selection of T cell receptor beta chains follows, all from one sample in a study of shared clonotypes between healthy human individuals. Produced via immunoSEQ multiplex PCR; TCRdb's table is partial and in-frame only. The repertoire holds approximately 1,000,000 clones, with around 82% as singletons. Specimen: memory CD4+ T cells from PBMCs. The receptors originated from a man aged 18-30 years in good health. Some clones in this sample may be carry-over from other donors' samples. CDR3s include the opening cysteine and the closing phenylalanine or tryptophan. D genes are given only for firm matches. Size tells how often a clone was seen (once, few, many) or the class of an expanded clone, and some rows leave it out.

>NA|TRBJ1-2|NA|TRBV28
TGTGCCAGCCGAATCGGTATCCTCTATGGCTACACCTTC
CASRIGILYGYTF
>NA|TRBJ2-1|NA|TRBV7-3
TGTGCCAGCAGCTCGACCGCCAACTCCTACAATGAGCAGTTCTTC
CASSSTANSYNEQFF
>TRBD1|TRBJ1-4|NA|TRBV28
TGTGCCAGCAGTTTCACTACAGGGGCCTTTATAACTAATGAAAAACTGTTTTTT
CASSFTTGAFITNEKLFF
>NA|TRBJ2-3|few|TRBV9
TGTGCCAGCAGCCCCCGGGCCTCTTTGAGCACAGATACGCAGTATTTT
CASSPRASLSTDTQYF
>NA|TRBJ1-1|NA|TRBV29-1
TGCAGCGTTGCTGGGTGGGGTGAAGCTTTCTTT
CSVAGWGEAFF
>NA|TRBJ1-1|once|TRBV7-2
TGTGCCAGCAGCTCGACATGGAACACTGAAGCTTTCTTT
CASSSTWNTEAFF
>TRBD1|TRBJ1-2|few|TRBV5-1
TGCGCCAGCAGCAGGGTACAGGGGGACTATGGCTACACCTTC
CASSRVQGDYGYTF
>NA|TRBJ1-2|NA|TRBV30
TGTGCCTGGAAGTACAGCCCCTATGGCTACACCTTC
CAWKYSPYGYTF
>TRBD1|TRBJ1-2|NA|TRBV6-1
TGTGCCAGCAGCCAAACAGGGGCAGGGCACTATGGCTACACCTTC
CASSQTGAGHYGYTF
>NA|TRBJ1-3|NA|TRBV7-9
TGTGCCAGCAGGAGGGGAGGAAACACCATATATTTT
CASRRGGNTIYF
>NA|TRBJ2-7|NA|TRBV7-3
TGTGCCAGCACCTCGACGGGGAGCTCCTACGAGCAGTACTTC
CASTSTGSSYEQYF
>NA|TRBJ2-7|NA|TRBV28
TGTGCCAGCGGTCGGGGGAGCTCCTACGAGCAGTACTTC
CASGRGSSYEQYF
>NA|TRBJ1-2|once|TRBV28
TGTGCCAGCAGTTTAGGGGGGGCGGACCGACTCTATGGCTACACCTTC
CASSLGGADRLYGYTF
>NA|TRBJ1-2|NA|TRBV18
TGTGCCAGCTCAGCCGGACAGCCCTATGGCTACACCTTC
CASSAGQPYGYTF
>NA|TRBJ2-7|NA|TRBV19
TGTGCCAGTAGTACGGCCCTAACCTACGAGCAGTACTTC
CASSTALTYEQYF
>NA|TRBJ2-1|NA|TRBV7-9
TGTGCCAGCAACCCACAGGGTTCCTACAATGAGCAGTTCTTC
CASNPQGSYNEQFF
>TRBD1|TRBJ1-1|once|TRBV2
TGTGCCAGCAGTACCGACAGGGGTGGCACTGAAGCTTTCTTT
CASSTDRGGTEAFF
>NA|TRBJ1-2|NA|TRBV28
TGTGCCAGCCTTCCCGGGGGGAACTATGGCTACACCTTC
CASLPGGNYGYTF
>NA|TRBJ2-2|NA|TRBV5-4
TGTGCCAGCAGAGAGAGGAGGGGAGACACCGGGGAGCTGTTTTTT
CASRERRGDTGELFF
>NA|TRBJ2-5|NA|TRBV7-9
TGTGCCAGCAGCGTAGGGAAGATGGTTGGAGAGACCCAGTACTTC
CASSVGKMVGETQYF
>NA|TRBJ2-2|NA|TRBV7-2
TGTGCCAGCAGCCTAGAGGGGGCCGGGGAGCTGTTTTTT
CASSLEGAGELFF
>NA|TRBJ1-1|NA|TRBV6-1
TGTGCCAGCAGCCCCCTCAGCATGAACACTGAAGCTTTCTTT
CASSPLSMNTEAFF
>NA|TRBJ2-5|NA|TRBV9
TGTGCCAGCAGCGTACAGAGCGGGCAAGAGACCCAGTACTTC
CASSVQSGQETQYF
>NA|TRBJ1-3|few|TRBV5-4
TGTGCCAGCAGCTTGGCCCCGGGGCGCCCGAGCTCTGGAAACACCATATATTTT
CASSLAPGRPSSGNTIYF
>TRBD2|TRBJ2-2|once|TRBV7-3
TGTGCCAGCAGCCCTGCGGGAGGGACGAACACCGGGGAGCTGTTTTTT
CASSPAGGTNTGELFF
>TRBD2|TRBJ2-3|NA|TRBV11-1
TGTGCCAGCAGCTATAGACTAGCGGGTGGGCCTAGCCCAGATACGCAGTATTTT
CASSYRLAGGPSPDTQYF
>NA|TRBJ1-5|NA|TRBV2
TGTGCCAGCAACGGGGGGTACAGCAATCAGCCCCAGCATTTT
CASNGGYSNQPQHF
>NA|TRBJ1-5|NA|TRBV6-1
TGTGCCAGCAGTTACCAGGGTTCCCAGCATTTT
CASSYQGSQHF
>TRBD2|TRBJ2-7|NA|TRBV5-4
TGTGCCAGCAGCCGACTTGGGGGGGTTCCGAGCAGCGAGCAGTACTTC
CASSRLGGVPSSEQYF
>TRBD1|TRBJ2-2|NA|TRBV30
TGTGCCTGGATTGAAATGACAGGGCCGAACACCGGGGAGCTGTTTTTT
CAWIEMTGPNTGELFF
>TRBD2|TRBJ2-2|NA|TRBV5-1
TGCGCCAGCACGAGACTAGCGGGAGATGTCTCCGGGGAGCTGTTTTTT
CASTRLAGDVSGELFF
>TRBD1|TRBJ2-5|NA|TRBV28
TGTGCCACCTCAAACCCGGGACAGGGGGCGCAGACCCAGTACTTC
CATSNPGQGAQTQYF